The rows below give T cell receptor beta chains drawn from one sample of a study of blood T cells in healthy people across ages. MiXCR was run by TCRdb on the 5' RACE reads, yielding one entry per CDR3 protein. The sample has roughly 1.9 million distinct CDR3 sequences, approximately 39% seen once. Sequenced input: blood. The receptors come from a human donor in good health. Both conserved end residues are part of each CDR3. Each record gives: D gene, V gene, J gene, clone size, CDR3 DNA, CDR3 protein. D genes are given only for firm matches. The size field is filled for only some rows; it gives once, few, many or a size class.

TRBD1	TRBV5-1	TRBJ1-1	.	TGTGCCAGCAGTCTACCGACAGGGAGAACTGAAGCTTTCTTT	CASSLPTGRTEAFF
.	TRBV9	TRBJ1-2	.	TGTGCCAGCAGCCGTGTTGGGACGGGGCTTCAAAGCTACACCTTC	CASSRVGTGLQSYTF
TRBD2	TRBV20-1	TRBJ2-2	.	TGCAGTGCTAGTGCGGGGGGAAACACCGGGGAGCTGTTTTTT	CSASAGGNTGELFF
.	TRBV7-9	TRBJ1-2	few	TGTGCCAGCACCAAAAGTCCGGGCTACACCTTC	CASTKSPGYTF
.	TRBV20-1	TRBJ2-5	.	TGCAGTGCTAGAGGCCCCGTATGGAAGACCCAGTACTTC	CSARGPVWKTQYF
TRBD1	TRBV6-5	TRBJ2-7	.	TGTGCCAGCAGTTGGGACAGGCTAGATTCTGGGTCCTACGAGCAGTACTTC	CASSWDRLDSGSYEQYF
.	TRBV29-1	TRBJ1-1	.	TGCAGCTCCCAACAGTTAAACACTGAAGCTTTCTTT	CSSQQLNTEAFF
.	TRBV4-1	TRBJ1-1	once	TGCGCCAGCAGCCAAGTCCCCACCGGGTATTTGACTGAAGCTTTCTTT	CASSQVPTGYLTEAFF
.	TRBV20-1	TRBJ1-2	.	TGCAGTGCTCCCACCCCCCAAAGAACAGGGCGGACCTATGGCTACACCTTC	CSAPTPQRTGRTYGYTF
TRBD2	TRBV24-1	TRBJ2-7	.	TGTGCCACCAGTGATTTAACCTCCGGGACTAGCGACAGTACGGGAACCCAGTACTTC	CATSDLTSGTSDSTGTQYF
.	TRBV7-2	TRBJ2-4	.	TGTGCCAGCAGCCCCGCGAATCTAGCCAAAAACATTCAGTACTTC	CASSPANLAKNIQYF
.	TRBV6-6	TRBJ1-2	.	TGTGCCAGCAGCCATCCACCGACTAACTATGGCTACACCTTC	CASSHPPTNYGYTF
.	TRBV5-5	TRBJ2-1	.	TGTGCCAGCAGCTCCTTGGGGCTCGAAGGTTTGGAGTTCTTC	CASSSLGLEGLEFF
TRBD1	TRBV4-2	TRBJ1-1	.	TGTGCCAGCAGCCGTAGGGGCAACAGACAGGGGGGCACTGAAGCTTTCTTT	CASSRRGNRQGGTEAFF
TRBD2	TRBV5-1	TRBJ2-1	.	TGCGCCAGCAGCCCCCGGCGGGGGGATTCCAATGAGCAGTTCTTC	CASSPRRGDSNEQFF
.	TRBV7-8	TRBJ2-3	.	TGTGCCAGCAGCATAACCCGGGATACGCAGTATTTT	CASSITRDTQYF
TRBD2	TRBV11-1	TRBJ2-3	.	TGTGCCAGCAGCTTGGGGGTTTGGACTAGCGGGGGACCGATCGTAACAGATACGCAGTATTTT	CASSLGVWTSGGPIVTDTQYF
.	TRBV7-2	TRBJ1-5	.	TGTGCCAGCAGCTTAGACAGCGCAATCAATCAGCCCCAGCATTTT	CASSLDSAINQPQHF
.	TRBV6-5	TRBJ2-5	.	TGTGCCAGCAGCCGGGGGTCTGGGCAGGAGACCCAGTACTTC	CASSRGSGQETQYF
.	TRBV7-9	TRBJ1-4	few	TGTGCCAGCACCCGGGGTAATGAAAAACTGTTTTTT	CASTRGNEKLFF
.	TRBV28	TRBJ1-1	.	TGTGCCAGCAGGGCGGGGGGGGTAAACACTGAAGCTTTCTTT	CASRAGGVNTEAFF
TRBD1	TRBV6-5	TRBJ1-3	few	TGTGCCAGCAGCCGAACAGGGGTGAGGGGAAACACCATATATTTT	CASSRTGVRGNTIYF